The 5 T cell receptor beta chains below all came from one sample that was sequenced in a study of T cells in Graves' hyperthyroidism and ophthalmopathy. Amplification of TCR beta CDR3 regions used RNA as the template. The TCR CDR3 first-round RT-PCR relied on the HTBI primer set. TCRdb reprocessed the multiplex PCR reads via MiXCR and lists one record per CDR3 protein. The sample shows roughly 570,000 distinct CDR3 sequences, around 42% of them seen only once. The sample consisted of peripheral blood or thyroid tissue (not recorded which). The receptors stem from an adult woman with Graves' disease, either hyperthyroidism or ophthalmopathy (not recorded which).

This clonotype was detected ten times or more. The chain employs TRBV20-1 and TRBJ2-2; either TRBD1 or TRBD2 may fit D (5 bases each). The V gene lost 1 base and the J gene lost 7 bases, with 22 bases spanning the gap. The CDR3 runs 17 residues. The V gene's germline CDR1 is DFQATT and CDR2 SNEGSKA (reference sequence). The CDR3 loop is CSARALHGTEWRGELFF. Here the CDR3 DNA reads TGCAGTGCTAGAGCCCTACACGGGACCGAATGGCGCGGGGAGCTGTTTTTT.

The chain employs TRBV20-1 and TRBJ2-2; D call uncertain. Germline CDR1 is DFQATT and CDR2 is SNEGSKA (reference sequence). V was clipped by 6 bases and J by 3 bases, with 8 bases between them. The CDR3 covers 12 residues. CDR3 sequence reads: CSAIRDTGELFF. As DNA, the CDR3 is TGCAGTGCAATCCGGGACACCGGGGAGCTGTTTTTT.

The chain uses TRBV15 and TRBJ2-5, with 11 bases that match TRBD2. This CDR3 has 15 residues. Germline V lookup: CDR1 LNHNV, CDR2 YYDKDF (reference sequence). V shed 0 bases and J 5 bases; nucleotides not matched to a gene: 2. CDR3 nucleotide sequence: TGTGCCACCAGCAGAGATAGCGGGAGGGGGGAGACCCAGTACTTC. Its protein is CATSRDSGRGETQYF. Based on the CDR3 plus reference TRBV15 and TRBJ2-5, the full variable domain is DAMVIQNPRYQVTQFGKPVTLSCSQTLNHNVMYWYQQKSSQAPKLLFHYYDKDFNNEADTPDNFQSRRPNTSFCFLDIRSPGLGDTAMYLCATSRDSGRGETQYFGPGTRLLVL.

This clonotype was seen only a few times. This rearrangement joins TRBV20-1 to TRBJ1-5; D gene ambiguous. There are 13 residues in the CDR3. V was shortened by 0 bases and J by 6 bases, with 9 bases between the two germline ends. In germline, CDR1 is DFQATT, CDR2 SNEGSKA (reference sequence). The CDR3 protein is CSARDPAVQPQHF. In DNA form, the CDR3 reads TGCAGTGCTAGAGATCCCGCGGTTCAGCCCCAGCATTTT.

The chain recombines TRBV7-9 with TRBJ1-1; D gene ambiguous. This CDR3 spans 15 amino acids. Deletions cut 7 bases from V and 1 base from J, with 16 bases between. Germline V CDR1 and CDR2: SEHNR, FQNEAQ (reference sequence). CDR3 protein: CASNFGGLRNTEAFF. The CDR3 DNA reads TGTGCCAGCAACTTCGGTGGTCTCAGGAACACTGAAGCTTTCTTT.